One and the same sample provided the 25 T cell receptor beta chains below, sequenced in a study of T cell repertoires in cytomegalovirus infection. These receptors lack a known antigen. Via MiXCR, TCRdb re-called the reads, giving one row per CDR3 protein. The sample comprises about 770,000 distinct CDR3 sequences, 29% of which are singletons, and around 13% rests with the top ten. The sequences come from cultured CD8+ T cells from PBMCs, collected from culture after CMV antigen stimulation. Receptors were obtained from a human donor in good health (CMV status not recorded). Some clones in this sample may be carry-over from other donors' samples.

This chain joins TRBV2 and TRBJ2-7, with TRBD1 matching over 9 bases. CDR1 is SNHLY, CDR2 FYNNEI, per germline. The junction had 9 bases not matched to a gene; V was cut back by 10 bases and J by 8 bases. This CDR3 region has 12 residues. CDR3: CATEGQGYKQYV. As DNA, the CDR3 is TGTGCCACCGAGGGACAGGGATATAAGCAGTACGTC.

This clonotype has just a few counts. V gene TRBV2 combines with J gene TRBJ2-7; D not certain. Deletions cut 3 bases from V and 2 bases from J, with 11 bases between. CDR1 is SNHLY, CDR2 FYNNEI, per germline. The CDR3 is made up of 14 amino acids. The CDR3 nucleotides are TGTGCCAGCAGTGATAGGACGGACCCCTACGAGCAGTACTTC. It specifies CASSDRTDPYEQYF.

V is TRBV20-1 and J is TRBJ1-2, with D hard to call. This CDR3 is built from 12 residues. Germline CDR1 is DFQATT and CDR2 is SNEGSKA (reference sequence). Trimming left V 5 bases short and J 3 bases short, with 10 bases between. The DNA of the CDR3 is TGCAGTGCTGGAAGGACGTACTATGGCTACACCTTC. The encoded protein is CSAGRTYYGYTF.

This clonotype was observed a few times. This sequence joins TRBV7-3 and TRBJ2-7; 11 bases match TRBD1. The CDR3 has 15 amino acids. Germline V lookup: CDR1 SGHTA, CDR2 FQGTGA. V trimming: 5 bases; J trimming: 2 bases; junction bases outside the gene matches: 5. CDR3: CASSHGTGGPYEQYV. The CDR3 DNA reads TGTGCCAGCAGCCACGGGACAGGGGGGCCCTACGAGCAGTACGTC.

This chain connects TRBV7-9 to TRBJ2-7; TRBD2 aligns across 7 bases. Germline V gene sequence: CDR1 SEHNR, CDR2 FQNEAQ (reference sequence). There are 13 residues in the CDR3. V lost 5 bases, J lost 2 bases, and 3 bases stayed unmatched. This chain's CDR3 is CASSRGVTYEQYV. CDR3 DNA sequence: TGTGCCAGCAGCCGGGGGGTCACCTACGAGCAGTACGTC.

The V gene is TRBV9, the J gene TRBJ1-1; D possibly corresponds to TRBD1 (5 bases). Per the germline V gene, CDR1 is SGDLS and CDR2 is YYNGEE. V was shortened by 0 bases and J by 4 bases, with 16 bases between the two germline ends. There are 16 residues in the CDR3. In DNA, the CDR3 is TGTGCCAGCAGCGTAGGCGGTGGGCCCGGGGGCACTGAAGCTTTCTTT. Translated: CASSVGGGPGGTEAFF.

The sample holds many counts of this clonotype. The J gene is TRBJ2-1, the V gene TRBV7-6; the match to TRBD1 covers 12 bases. Germline trimming cut 5 bases from V and 6 bases from J; bases unmatched to any gene: 5. The CDR3 is made up of 15 amino acids. Germline V gene lookup returns CDR1 SGHVS and CDR2 FNYEAQ. CDR3 nucleotides: TGTGCCAGCAGCACGGGACAGGGGGCTATCAATGAGCAGTTCTTC. This translates into CASSTGQGAINEQFF.

The chain carries TRBV7-8 and TRBJ2-1; 11 nucleotides match TRBD2. The germline V gene has CDR1 SGHVS and CDR2 FQNEAQ. This CDR3 comprises 15 residues. The trim removed 6 bases at V and 4 bases at J, leaving 5 bases unmatched. The CDR3 protein is CASRFRLAGYNEQFF. CDR3 sequence (DNA): TGTGCCAGCAGATTCCGACTAGCGGGGTACAATGAGCAGTTCTTC.

V gene TRBV7-2 combines with J gene TRBJ1-3; no clear D. The CDR3 has 17 residues. V lost 5 bases, J lost 4 bases, and 21 bases lay in between. The germline V gene has CDR1 SGHTA and CDR2 FQGNSA. This CDR3 is CASSRPPAGPLGNTIYF. DNA for the CDR3: TGTGCCAGCAGCCGCCCCCCTGCCGGGCCGCTAGGAAACACCATATATTTT.

The gene calls are TRBV27 and TRBJ2-4, with a possible D match to TRBD1 (5 bases). CDR3 length: 15 amino acids. In germline, CDR1 is MNHEY, CDR2 SMNVEV (reference sequence). V dropped 6 bases and J dropped 1 base, with 13 bases sitting between them. CDR3 DNA: TGTGCCAGCAGCTTTCAGGGTCCCGCCAAAAACATTCAGTACTTC. This gives the protein CASSFQGPAKNIQYF.

The chain combines TRBV20-1 with TRBJ2-7; TRBD1 is a possible D gene (6 bases). Deletions cut 2 bases from V and 5 bases from J, with 13 bases between. There are 13 residues in the CDR3. CDR1 DFQATT and CDR2 SNEGSKA come from the germline V gene (reference sequence). CDR3 loop: CSARPLQGHEQYV. The CDR3 DNA reads TGCAGTGCTAGACCCCTACAGGGCCACGAGCAGTACGTC.

The chain employs TRBV18 and TRBJ1-1; D gene ambiguous. This CDR3 is 16 amino acids long. Deletions cut 0 bases from V and 0 bases from J, with 11 bases between. From germline, CDR1 is KGHSH and CDR2 LQKENI. In DNA form, the CDR3 reads TGTGCCAGCTCACCACCGTTTGCGGGAATGAACACTGAAGCTTTCTTT. It codes for CASSPPFAGMNTEAFF. Supplemented by reference TRBV18 and TRBJ1-1, the full variable domain reads NAGVMQNPRHLVRRRGQEARLRCSPMKGHSHVYWYRQLPEEGLKFMVYLQKENIIDESGMPKERFSAEFPKEGPSILRIQQVVRGDSAAYFCASSPPFAGMNTEAFFGQGTRLTVV.

This clonotype came up a few times. This rearrangement joins TRBV10-3 to TRBJ2-5; weak D call: TRBD2 (6 bases). The CDR3 runs 16 residues. V was pared by 1 base and J by 2 bases, with 14 bases between. CDR1 is ENHRY and CDR2 is SYGVKD in the germline V gene. CDR3 sequence (DNA): TGTGCCATCAGTGAGTTGGCGGGGTTGTATCAAGAGACCCAGTACTTC. Encoded protein: CAISELAGLYQETQYF.

This clonotype was observed a handful of times. The chain joins TRBV6-5 to TRBJ2-7; D unclear. V lost 2 bases and J lost 0, with 5 bases in between. This CDR3 is built from 13 residues. CDR1 and CDR2 (germline): MNHEY, SVGAGI. The CDR3 bases are TGTGCCAGCAGTTACGGCCCCTCCTACGAGCAGTACGTC. Its translation: CASSYGPSYEQYV.

The V call is TRBV27, the J call TRBJ2-7; D tentatively fits TRBD1 or TRBD2 (7 bases each). The CDR3 has 15 residues. With 0 bases removed from V and 2 bases from J, the gap between germline ends came to 11 bases. The germline gives CDR1 MNHEY, CDR2 SMNVEV (reference sequence). The chain's CDR3 is CASSLSQGGTYEQYV. DNA of the CDR3: TGTGCCAGCAGTTTATCGCAGGGGGGGACCTACGAGCAGTACGTC.

A few counts support this clonotype. The chain has TRBV20-1 and TRBJ1-5; D ambiguous. This CDR3 region has 19 residues. V was shortened by 5 bases and J by 0 bases, with 26 bases between the two germline ends. Germline V gene lookup returns CDR1 DFQATT and CDR2 SNEGSKA (reference sequence). This CDR3 is CSAPAGGSSLPVSNQPQHF. The DNA for the CDR3 is TGCAGTGCTCCGGCGGGTGGGTCGTCCTTACCCGTTAGCAATCAGCCCCAGCATTTT.

The chain has TRBV7-4 and TRBJ2-7; either TRBD1 or TRBD2 may fit D (5 bases each). This CDR3 has 15 amino acids. Between the trimmed V and J ends, which lost 5 bases and 0 bases, there was a span of 14 bases. Looked up from germline, CDR1 is SGHVT and CDR2 is SQSDAQ. The CDR3 nucleotides read TGTGCCAGCAGCGGCTCGAGGGGTGACTCCTACGAGCAGTACTTC. Protein sequence: CASSGSRGDSYEQYF.

V usage is TRBV3-1 and J usage is TRBJ2-1; 14 bases match TRBD2. This CDR3 has 16 residues. In germline, CDR1 is LGHDT, CDR2 YNNKEL (reference sequence). The V gene end was trimmed by 1 base and the J gene end by 10 bases; junction bases not matched to a gene: 6. The DNA for the CDR3 is TGTGCCAGCAGCCAAGTACCGGGACTAGCGGGAGAAGAGCAGTTCTTC. The encoded protein is CASSQVPGLAGEEQFF.

The chain is built from TRBV29-1 and TRBJ1-2; D might be TRBD1 (6 bases). CDR1 SQVTM and CDR2 ANQGSEA come from the germline V gene. The CDR3 sequence is 15 residues long. Trimming shortened V by 4 bases and J by 7 bases, and 22 bases separated the two germline ends. The CDR3 region has the DNA TGCAGCGTTGTATCCCGGGGTGGCAGGGGACGTGGCTACACCTTC. Residues: CSVVSRGGRGRGYTF.

V gene TRBV9 combines with J gene TRBJ1-5; possibly TRBD1 for D (6 bases). The germline V gene has CDR1 SGDLS and CDR2 YYNGEE. The CDR3 sequence is 14 residues long. V lost 0 bases, J lost 4 bases, and 8 bases lay in between. The CDR3 protein is CASSVAGANQPQHF. The CDR3 nucleotides are TGTGCCAGCAGCGTAGCAGGGGCAAATCAGCCCCAGCATTTT.

Comment on this clonotype: One end of the junction fails to match germline, which may point to a read error. The chain joins TRBV7-9 to TRBJ1-1, with a weak D call TRBD1 (5 bases). From germline, CDR1 is SEHNR and CDR2 FQNEAQ (reference sequence). The CDR3 covers 12 residues. The CDR3 loop is CGSRVPNTEAFF. The CDR3 DNA is TGTGGCAGCAGGGTGCCGAACACTGAAGCTTTCTTT.

This chain joins TRBV19 and TRBJ1-1; D gene ambiguous. Germline CDR1 and CDR2: LNHDA and SQIVND (reference sequence). This CDR3 contains 16 residues. V was trimmed by 3 bases and J by 1 base, leaving 15 bases between them. Here the CDR3 DNA reads TGTGCCAGTAGTATCGGGTCGTATATAACGAACACTGAAGCTTTCTTT. Its translation: CASSIGSYITNTEAFF.

There are a few counts of this clonotype. This chain connects TRBV7-2 to TRBJ2-2; 10 nucleotides match TRBD2. The V and J ends lost 3 bases and 1 base, in that order; junction bases with no gene match: 2. The CDR3 runs 16 residues. CDR1 is SGHTA, CDR2 FQGNSA, per germline. The CDR3 here is CASSFWTSGNTGELFF. The CDR3 nucleotides are TGTGCCAGCAGCTTCTGGACTAGCGGGAACACCGGGGAGCTGTTTTTT.

The J gene is TRBJ1-2, the V gene TRBV19; maybe TRBD1 (5 bases). Trimming stripped 7 bases from V and 2 bases from J, with 26 bases between. The V gene's germline CDR1 is LNHDA and CDR2 SQIVND (reference sequence). The CDR3 loop spans 18 amino acids. CDR3 loop: CASKKGPTQEQRNYGYTF. The CDR3 DNA reads as TGTGCCAGTAAAAAGGGGCCGACACAGGAACAGAGGAACTATGGCTACACCTTC.

The chain has TRBV7-9 and TRBJ2-7; 9 bases are shared with TRBD1. V dropped 4 bases and J dropped 2; count of bases not matched to a gene: 3. Germline V CDR1 and CDR2: SEHNR, FQNEAQ (reference sequence). This CDR3 is 14 amino acids long. CDR3 residues: CASSYRTGAYEQYF. In DNA form, the CDR3 reads TGTGCCAGCAGCTACCGGACAGGGGCCTACGAGCAGTACTTC.